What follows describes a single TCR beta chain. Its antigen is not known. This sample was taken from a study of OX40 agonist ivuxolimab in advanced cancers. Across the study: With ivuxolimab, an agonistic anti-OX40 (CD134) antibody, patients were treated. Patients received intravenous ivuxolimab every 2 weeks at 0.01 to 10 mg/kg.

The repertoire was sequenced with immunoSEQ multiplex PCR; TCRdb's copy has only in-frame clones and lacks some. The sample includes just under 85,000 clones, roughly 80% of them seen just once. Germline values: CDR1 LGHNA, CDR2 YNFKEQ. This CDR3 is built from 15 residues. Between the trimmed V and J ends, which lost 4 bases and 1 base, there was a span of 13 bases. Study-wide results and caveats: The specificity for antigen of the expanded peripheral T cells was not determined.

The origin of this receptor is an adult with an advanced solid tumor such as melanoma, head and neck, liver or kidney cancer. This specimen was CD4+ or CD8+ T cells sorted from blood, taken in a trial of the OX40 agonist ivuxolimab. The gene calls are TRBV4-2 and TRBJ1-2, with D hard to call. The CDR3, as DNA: TGTGCCAGCAGCCCGCGGGGAGATCTTAACTATGGCTACACCTTC. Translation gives CASSPRGDLNYGYTF.